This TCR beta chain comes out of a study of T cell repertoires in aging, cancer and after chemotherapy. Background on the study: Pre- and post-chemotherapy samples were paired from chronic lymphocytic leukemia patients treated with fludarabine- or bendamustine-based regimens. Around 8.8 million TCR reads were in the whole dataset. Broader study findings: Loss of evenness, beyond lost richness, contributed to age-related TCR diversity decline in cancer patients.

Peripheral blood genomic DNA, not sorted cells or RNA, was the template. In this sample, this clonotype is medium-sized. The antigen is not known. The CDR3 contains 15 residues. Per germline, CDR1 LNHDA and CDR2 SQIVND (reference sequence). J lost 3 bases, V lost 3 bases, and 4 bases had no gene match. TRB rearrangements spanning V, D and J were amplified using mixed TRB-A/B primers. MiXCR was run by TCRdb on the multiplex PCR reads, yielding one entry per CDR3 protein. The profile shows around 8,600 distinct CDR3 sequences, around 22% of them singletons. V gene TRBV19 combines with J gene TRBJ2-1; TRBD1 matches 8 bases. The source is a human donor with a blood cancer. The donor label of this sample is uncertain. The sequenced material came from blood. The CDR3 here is CASSMRQGFYNEQFF. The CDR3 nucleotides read TGTGCCAGTAGTATGAGACAGGGGTTCTACAATGAGCAGTTCTTC. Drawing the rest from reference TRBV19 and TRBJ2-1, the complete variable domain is DGGITQSPKYLFRKEGQNVTLSCEQNLNHDAMYWYRQDPGQGLRLIYYSQIVNDFQKGDIAEGYSVSREKKESFPLTVTSAQKNPTAFYLCASSMRQGFYNEQFFGPGTRLTVL.